This entry is about one TCR beta chain. This sample stems from a study of T cell repertoires in ileal Crohn's disease. Study-wide context: About half received postoperative treatment, about ten with thiopurines and some 19 anti-TNF. M6 samples are neoterminal ileum biopsies from postoperative colonoscopy.

The time point was: neoterminal ileum biopsy at postoperative endoscopy, about 6 months after surgery. Data came from immunoSEQ multiplex PCR; TCRdb stores just in-frame clones and leaves some out. The sample holds about 4,000 clones; around 85% are singletons and the top ten take 13%. The source of this sequence is an adult with Crohn's disease. Sample: ileal tissue.

The CDR3: CASSYAGTSEETQYF. In DNA form, the CDR3 reads TGTGCCAGCAGCTACGCCGGGACATCAGAAGAGACCCAGTACTTC. This sequence joins TRBV7-2 and TRBJ2-5, with D possibly matching TRBD1 (6 bases). V lost 4 bases and J lost 3, with 15 bases in between. The CDR3 is made up of 15 amino acids. CDR1 and CDR2 from the germline V gene are SGHTA and FQGNSA.